These 32 T cell receptor beta chains share one sample of origin, sequenced in a study of cytotoxic CD8 clonotypes in ibrutinib-treated CLL. TCRdb's table, derived via immunoSEQ multiplex PCR, lists solely in-frame clones and lacks some. The repertoire holds roughly 250,000 clones, with 70% as singletons. The specimen was PBMCs, collected after 24 months of ibrutinib treatment. Receptors originate from a human donor with chronic lymphocytic leukemia.

This clone was detected only a few times. The gene calls are TRBV13 and TRBJ2-5, with 12 nucleotides matching TRBD2. Germline V lookup: CDR1 PRHDT, CDR2 FYEKMQ (reference sequence). CDR3 length: 16 amino acids. V was clipped by 4 bases and J by 5 bases; unmatched bases: 8. For the CDR3, the DNA is TGTGCCAGCAGCTCGCCCGGGACTAGCGGGTTGGAGACCCAGTACTTC. This gives the protein CASSSPGTSGLETQYF.

This chain links TRBV6-6 with TRBJ1-4, with D possibly TRBD1 on 5 matching bases. Trimming removed 4 bases from V and 8 bases from J, with 17 bases in between. Germline CDR1 is MNHNY and CDR2 is SVGAGI (reference sequence). The CDR3 loop spans 15 amino acids. The CDR3 region is CASSSRGVMWEKLFF. CDR3 coding DNA: TGTGCCAGCAGTTCCCGGGGGGTAATGTGGGAAAAACTGTTTTTT.

The genes are TRBV9 and TRBJ1-4, with D possibly matching TRBD1 (5 bases). Deletions cut 0 bases from V and 7 bases from J, with 10 bases between. The CDR3 is made up of 14 amino acids. The germline V gene has CDR1 SGDLS and CDR2 YYNGEE. The CDR3 protein is CASSVDQGSEKLFF. In DNA form, the CDR3 reads TGTGCCAGCAGCGTAGACCAGGGTAGTGAAAAACTGTTTTTT.

The chain recombines TRBV6-1 with TRBJ1-1; D is perhaps TRBD1 (5 bases). V gave up 7 bases and J gave up 1 base, with 10 bases separating them. CDR1 is MNHNS, CDR2 SASEGT, per germline. The CDR3 spans 13 residues. This CDR3 is CASKEDRNTEAFF. CDR3 coding DNA: TGTGCCAGCAAGGAAGACAGGAACACTGAAGCTTTCTTT.

The chain uses TRBV7-6 and TRBJ2-1; 10 bases match TRBD2. The germline V gene has CDR1 SGHVS and CDR2 FNYEAQ. The J segment lost 7 bases and the V segment lost 8 bases, leaving 5 bases of the junction unmatched. CDR3 size: 13 residues. The DNA of the CDR3 is TGTGCCAGCGGAATAGCGGGAGGTAATGAGCAGTTCTTC. It specifies CASGIAGGNEQFF.

This clone has more than one count but fewer than ten. The V and J genes are TRBV7-2 and TRBJ2-7; D call uncertain. Germline V CDR1 and CDR2: SGHTA, FQGNSA. Trimming took off 5 bases at V and 3 bases at J, with 11 bases between the two ends. CDR3 length: 13 amino acids. The CDR3 DNA reads as TGTGCCAGCAGCCCTCGACGGAGCTACGAGCAGTACTTC. It encodes CASSPRRSYEQYF. Together with reference TRBV7-2 and TRBJ2-7, the CDR3 gives the full variable domain: GAGVSQSPSNKVTEKGKDVELRCDPISGHTALYWYRQSLGQGLEFLIYFQGNSAPDKSGLPSDRFSAERTGGSVSTLTIQRTQQEDSAVYLCASSPRRSYEQYFGPGTRLTVT.

The V call is TRBV18, the J call TRBJ2-7; D remains ambiguous. In germline, CDR1 is KGHSH, CDR2 LQKENI. Trimming left V 5 bases short and J 0 bases short, with 14 bases between. The CDR3 sequence is 15 residues long. The CDR3, as DNA: TGTGCCAGCTCAATCCCCACCTTGGGCTCCTACGAGCAGTACTTC. Translation: CASSIPTLGSYEQYF.

This clone has a handful of counts. The chain joins TRBV30 to TRBJ1-1; D uncertain. The CDR3 is made up of 11 amino acids. Trimming cost V 7 bases and J 7 bases, with 13 bases left between them. Germline V gene sequence: CDR1 GTSNPN, CDR2 SVGIG (reference sequence). The CDR3 loop is CASGGPGEAFF. The CDR3 nucleotides are TGTGCCTCCGGAGGGCCTGGTGAAGCTTTCTTT. Combining the CDR3 with reference TRBV30 and TRBJ1-1 gives the whole variable domain SQTIHQWPATLVQPVGSPLSLECTVEGTSNPNLYWYRQAAGRGLQLLFYSVGIGQISSEVPQNLSASRPQDRQFILSSKKLLLSDSGFYLCASGGPGEAFFGQGTRLTVV.

The chain combines TRBV13 with TRBJ1-2; a possible D gene is TRBD1 (5 bases). This CDR3 is 14 amino acids long. Trimming took 5 bases from V and 4 from J, leaving 14 bases between them. Looked up from germline, CDR1 is PRHDT and CDR2 is FYEKMQ (reference sequence). The CDR3 here is CASSPSGGSYGYTF. The CDR3 DNA sequence: TGTGCCAGCAGCCCATCGGGGGGGAGCTATGGCTACACCTTC.

The chain links TRBV7-3 to TRBJ2-2, with TRBD2 identical over 14 bases. V lost 4 bases and J lost 7; bases outside the gene matches: 11. Germline loops: CDR1 SGHTA, CDR2 FQGTGA. The CDR3 is 18 residues long. The CDR3 loop reads CASSSGQTGLAGGGELFF. For the CDR3, the DNA is TGTGCCAGCAGCTCGGGACAGACAGGACTAGCGGGAGGCGGGGAGCTGTTTTTT. The full variable domain, rest sourced from reference TRBV7-3 and TRBJ2-2, is GAGVSQTPSNKVTEKGKYVELRCDPISGHTALYWYRQSLGQGPEFLIYFQGTGAADDSGLPNDRFFAVRPEGSVSTLKIQRTERGDSAVYLCASSSGQTGLAGGGELFFGEGSRLTVL.

This clone turned up a few times. The chain employs TRBV2 and TRBJ1-5, with D tentatively TRBD1 (6 bases). The V gene lost 2 bases and the J gene lost 7 bases, with 12 bases spanning the gap. CDR1 and CDR2 (germline): SNHLY, FYNNEI. This CDR3 is 14 amino acids long. Here the CDR3 DNA reads TGTGCCAGCAGTGAATCAGGGGCCGGGCAGCCCCAGCATTTT. Its translation: CASSESGAGQPQHF.

The CDR3 protein is CSVTAGNEQYF. For the CDR3, the DNA is TGCAGCGTAACTGCGGGAAACGAGCAGTACTTC. The V gene is TRBV29-1, the J gene TRBJ2-7; perhaps TRBD2 as D (6 bases). Trimming cost V 6 bases and J 5 bases, with 11 bases left between them. Germline CDR1 and CDR2: SQVTM and ANQGSEA. CDR3 length equals 11 residues.

V and J are TRBV11-3 and TRBJ1-4; weak D call: TRBD1 (6 bases). V shed 1 base and J shed 8 bases, with 17 bases lying between them. CDR1 and CDR2 from the germline V gene are SGHNT and YENEEA. This CDR3 comprises 16 residues. CDR3 region: CASSLVSGASREKLFF. The DNA for the CDR3 is TGTGCCAGCAGCTTAGTCTCGGGGGCCTCCCGGGAAAAACTGTTTTTT.

The chain uses TRBV9 and TRBJ1-4, with no clear D. The CDR3 has 14 residues. Trimming removed 4 bases at V and 9 bases at J, with 16 bases between. The germline V gene has CDR1 SGDLS and CDR2 YYNGEE. The CDR3, as DNA: TGTGCCAGCAGCCCCCGCCCTTCGGGCCAAAAACTGTTTTTT. Its protein is CASSPRPSGQKLFF.

J is TRBJ2-1 and V is TRBV7-9; 9 nucleotides agree with TRBD2. Germline V CDR1 and CDR2: SEHNR, FQNEAQ (reference sequence). Unmatched junction bases numbered 10, after V lost 3 bases and J lost 4 bases. This CDR3 spans 17 amino acids. DNA for the CDR3: TGTGCCAGCAGCTTCGGGGCGACTAGCGGAATATACAATGAGCAGTTCTTC. Protein: CASSFGATSGIYNEQFF.

The chain uses TRBV14 and TRBJ1-2, with TRBD1 as a possible D gene (6 bases). Trimming removed 3 bases from V and 0 bases from J, with 14 bases in between. CDR3 length: 16 amino acids. Per the germline V gene, CDR1 is SGHDN and CDR2 is FVKESK. The CDR3 sequence: CASSHLTGATNYGYTF. CDR3 nucleotides: TGTGCCAGCAGCCACCTGACAGGCGCCACTAACTATGGCTACACCTTC.

This sequence joins TRBV27 and TRBJ2-1; TRBD2 aligns across 8 bases. Germline values: CDR1 MNHEY, CDR2 SMNVEV (reference sequence). This CDR3 comprises 15 residues. Trimming cost V 7 bases and J 6 bases; bases outside gene matches: 11. CDR3 sequence (DNA): TGTGCCAGCATTCCCTTGGGGGCGGGAGGCAATGAGCAGTTCTTC. Its translation: CASIPLGAGGNEQFF.

J is TRBJ1-2 and V is TRBV29-1, with 9 bases that match TRBD1. V dropped 0 bases and J dropped 0; count of bases not matched to a gene: 8. The CDR3 covers 17 residues. The germline gives CDR1 SQVTM, CDR2 ANQGSEA. CDR3: CSVEDRTGGWSNYGYTF. CDR3 bases: TGCAGCGTTGAAGATCGAACAGGGGGCTGGTCTAACTATGGCTACACCTTC.

V is TRBV13 and J is TRBJ1-3; D ambiguous. This CDR3 is 11 amino acids long. With 3 bases removed from V and 9 bases from J, the gap between germline ends came to 6 bases. Germline CDR1 is PRHDT and CDR2 is FYEKMQ (reference sequence). CDR3 coding DNA: TGTGCCAGCAGCTTCGGGAGCACCATATATTTT. Amino acid sequence: CASSFGSTIYF. The full variable domain, in which reference TRBV13 and TRBJ1-3 provide the parts outside the CDR3, is AAGVIQSPRHLIKEKRETATLKCYPIPRHDTVYWYQQGPGQDPQFLISFYEKMQSDKGSIPDRFSAQQFSDYHSELNMSSLELGDSALYFCASSFGSTIYFGEGSWLTVV.

In nucleotides, the CDR3 is TGTGCCAGCAGCGTAGGGGTACCGATTTATGGCTACACCTTC. Its translation: CASSVGVPIYGYTF. This sequence joins TRBV9 and TRBJ1-2; no clear D gene. Germline CDR1 reads SGDLS; CDR2 reads YYNGEE. CDR3 length: 14 amino acids. The germline V and J ends were trimmed by 0 bases and 5 bases, with 11 bases remaining between them.

This clone was seen many times. The chain joins TRBV19 to TRBJ1-2, with D possibly matching TRBD1 (6 bases). Trimming shortened V by 7 bases and J by 8 bases, and 20 bases separated the two germline ends. From germline, CDR1 is LNHDA and CDR2 SQIVND (reference sequence). The CDR3 totals 14 residues. The CDR3 protein is CASNLEGGQKGYTF. The CDR3 DNA is TGTGCCAGTAATCTTGAGGGGGGCCAAAAAGGCTACACCTTC.

This clone was counted only a few times. This CDR3 reads CASRTGGNQPQHF. Here the CDR3 DNA reads TGTGCCAGCAGAACAGGGGGCAATCAGCCCCAGCATTTT. V gene TRBV6-5 combines with J gene TRBJ1-5, with 7 bases that match TRBD1. Germline V gene lookup returns CDR1 MNHEY and CDR2 SVGAGI. This CDR3 comprises 13 residues. With 6 bases clipped from V and 2 bases from J, the junction kept 1 base outside the gene matches.

The V call is TRBV5-1, the J call TRBJ2-4; TRBD1 might be the D (6 bases). Looked up from germline, CDR1 is SGHRS and CDR2 is YFSETQ. Trimming removed 7 bases from V and 3 bases from J, with 11 bases in between. This CDR3 is built from 13 residues. CDR3 in DNA: TGCGCCAGCCCAGGGGTCGGCAAAAACATTCAGTACTTC. This gives the protein CASPGVGKNIQYF.

Remarks on this clone: This sample includes further DNA sequences coding for the same CDR3. The V and J genes are TRBV18 and TRBJ1-3; D is unclear. CDR3 length equals 15 residues. CDR1 KGHSH and CDR2 LQKENI come from the germline V gene. Deletions cut 3 bases from V and 1 base from J, with 10 bases between. CDR3 region: CASSPEGLSGNTIYF. The CDR3 DNA reads as TGTGCCAGCTCACCCGAGGGCTTGTCTGGAAACACCATATATTTT.

This rearrangement joins TRBV7-2 to TRBJ2-7; D gene unclear. The V gene's germline CDR1 is SGHTA and CDR2 FQGNSA. This CDR3 contains 17 residues. Trimming left V 0 bases short and J 0 bases short, with 15 bases between. CDR3 sequence reads: CASSLARVCGSSYEQYF. The CDR3 DNA sequence: TGTGCCAGCAGCTTAGCCCGGGTTTGCGGTAGCTCCTACGAGCAGTACTTC.

J is TRBJ2-5 and V is TRBV20-1; 7 bases are a match to TRBD2. This CDR3 contains 9 residues. Germline CDR1 reads DFQATT; CDR2 reads SNEGSKA (reference sequence). With 4 bases clipped from V and 14 bases from J, the junction kept 4 bases outside the gene matches. Written as DNA, the CDR3 is TGCAGTGCTACCGGGACTACCTACTTC. It specifies CSATGTTYF.

The genes are TRBV5-1 and TRBJ2-7, with TRBD2 identical over 13 bases. The CDR3 runs 15 residues. In germline, CDR1 is SGHRS, CDR2 YFSETQ. The ends lost 3 bases at V and 4 bases at J; junction bases unmatched: 4. The CDR3 is CASSSTGLAGYEQYF. The CDR3 DNA is TGCGCCAGCAGCTCGACGGGACTAGCGGGATACGAGCAGTACTTC.

The V and J genes are TRBV30 and TRBJ2-5; 7 nucleotides align to TRBD2. The CDR3 is made up of 15 amino acids. V was pared by 4 bases and J by 1 base, with 9 bases of the junction left unmatched. Germline V gene data show CDR1 as GTSNPN and CDR2 as SVGIG (reference sequence). CDR3 in DNA: TGTGCCTGGACCCCCGGGACTACTTCCCAAGAGACCCAGTACTTC. It translates to CAWTPGTTSQETQYF.

The rearrangement joins TRBV18 to TRBJ1-1; tentative D call: TRBD1 (6 bases). Per germline, CDR1 KGHSH and CDR2 LQKENI. V dropped 3 bases and J dropped 2 bases, with 10 bases sitting between them. CDR3 length: 14 amino acids. The CDR3: CASSPRTDNTEAFF. DNA of the CDR3: TGTGCCAGCTCACCGCGGACAGATAACACTGAAGCTTTCTTT.

The genes are TRBV28 and TRBJ2-1, with 9 bases lining up with TRBD2. The junction had 8 bases not matched to a gene; V was cut back by 4 bases and J by 7 bases. The CDR3 spans 15 residues. In germline, CDR1 is MDHEN, CDR2 SYDVKM. CDR3: CASSSLAGAGNEQFF. The CDR3 DNA is TGTGCCAGCAGTTCGTTAGCGGGAGCAGGAAATGAGCAGTTCTTC.

This clone was seen only a few times. This chain's CDR3 is CASSLIGETYEQYF. Written as DNA, the CDR3 is TGTGCCAGCAGCTTAATCGGGGAGACCTACGAGCAGTACTTC. V and J are TRBV7-2 and TRBJ2-7, with D possibly being TRBD2 (5 bases). Trimming took off 2 bases at V and 2 bases at J, with 10 bases between the two ends. CDR1 and CDR2 from the germline V gene are SGHTA and FQGNSA. This CDR3 contains 14 residues.

The genes are TRBV18 and TRBJ1-5; D is perhaps TRBD1 (5 bases). Germline CDR1 and CDR2: KGHSH and LQKENI. The V and J ends lost 4 bases and 2 bases respectively, with 18 bases between them. The CDR3 extends over 17 amino acids. The CDR3 spells CASSQAPQGAGNQPQHF. The CDR3 DNA follows: TGTGCCAGCTCACAGGCGCCGCAGGGCGCGGGCAATCAGCCCCAGCATTTT. Supplemented by reference TRBV18 and TRBJ1-5, the full variable domain reads NAGVMQNPRHLVRRRGQEARLRCSPMKGHSHVYWYRQLPEEGLKFMVYLQKENIIDESGMPKERFSAEFPKEGPSILRIQQVVRGDSAAYFCASSQAPQGAGNQPQHFGDGTRLSIL.